Following are 2 T cell receptor beta chains from one sample sequenced in a study of blood T cell repertoires in COVID-19. The repertoire was sequenced with immunoSEQ multiplex PCR; TCRdb's copy has only in-frame clones and lacks some. The sample has hundreds of thousands of clones; roughly 80% are singletons. Material: PBMCs or T cells enriched from blood (not recorded which). Receptors were obtained from a man in his forties who had been exposed to COVID-19.

This rearrangement joins TRBV19 to TRBJ1-2; possible D gene TRBD1, 5 bases. Trimming shortened V by 7 bases and J by 8 bases, and 20 bases separated the two germline ends. From germline, CDR1 is LNHDA and CDR2 SQIVND (reference sequence). The CDR3 runs 14 residues. CDR3 sequence (DNA): TGTGCCAGTACGACCTCAGGGATGAGAGCCGGCTACACCTTC. It translates to CASTTSGMRAGYTF. The whole variable domain, remainder taken from reference TRBV19 and TRBJ1-2, is DGGITQSPKYLFRKEGQNVTLSCEQNLNHDAMYWYRQDPGQGLRLIYYSQIVNDFQKGDIAEGYSVSREKKESFPLTVTSAQKNPTAFYLCASTTSGMRAGYTFGSGTRLTVV.

The CDR3 protein is CASSLKDSGGYTF. The DNA for the CDR3 is TGCGCCAGCAGCTTGAAGGACAGCGGCGGCTACACCTTC. The chain is built from TRBV5-1 and TRBJ1-2, with D possibly TRBD1 on 6 matching bases. The germline CDR1 and CDR2 sequences are SGHRS and YFSETQ. V was shortened by 1 base and J by 8 bases, with 12 bases between the two germline ends. The CDR3 length is 13 residues.